Given below is one T cell receptor (beta chain) in context. Its antigen remains unknown. TCRdb ran MiXCR on the 5' RACE reads and lists one entry per CDR3 protein. The repertoire holds hundreds of thousands of distinct CDR3 sequences, with 8.6% as singletons. The data were taken from a study of identical twins. Study-level findings and limits: Conclusions were based on cross-sectional statistical analysis, without following the same donors.

The CDR3 runs to 18 residues. From germline, CDR1 is MNHNS and CDR2 SASEGT. The V end lost 6 bases, the J end lost 1 base, and 21 bases lay between the germline ends. These data are also associated with another study on yellow fever vaccine responses in identical twins.

This clonotype was obtained from a woman aged 18 to 35 in good health. Source material: PBMCs. The V gene is TRBV6-1, the J gene TRBJ2-2, with D maybe TRBD1 (6 bases). The CDR3 protein is CASSIRPNRAVNTGELFF. CDR3 sequence (DNA): TGTGCCAGCAGCATCCGGCCTAACAGGGCCGTGAACACCGGGGAGCTGTTTTTT.